These 12 T cell receptor beta chains came from one sample sequenced in a study of metastatic and nonmetastatic thyroid tumors. There were no patients who had received any treatment before thyroid surgery. MiXCR was used by TCRdb to re-call the PCR reads. The sample has 16,000 or so clones, 24% seen once. The sample was tumor tissue. The receptors were sampled from a male donor with papillary thyroid cancer or a benign thyroid nodule (not recorded which). Some clones in this sample may be carry-over from other donors' samples.

J is TRBJ1-3 and V is TRBV5-1, with TRBD1 matching over 9 bases. CDR1 is SGHRS, CDR2 YFSETQ, per germline. V was pared by 3 bases and J by 3 bases, with 10 bases of the junction left unmatched. The CDR3 consists of 17 residues. The CDR3 is CASSWSLGTGFGNTIYF. DNA of the CDR3: TGCGCCAGCAGCTGGTCATTAGGGACAGGGTTTGGAAACACCATATATTTT.

This clone is labeled as medium-sized. The V and J genes are TRBV10-1 and TRBJ1-2; 11 bases map to TRBD1. V trimming: 4 bases; J trimming: 0 bases; junction bases outside the gene matches: 1. Germline V gene sequence: CDR1 WNHNN, CDR2 SYGVQD (reference sequence). The CDR3 consists of 15 residues. The CDR3 loop is CASSAGQGANYGYTF. The CDR3 nucleotides read TGCGCCAGCAGTGCGGGACAGGGGGCTAACTATGGCTACACCTTC.

The rearrangement uses TRBV30 and TRBJ2-7; D might be TRBD2 (6 bases). Germline-derived CDR1 and CDR2 are GTSNPN and SVGIG (reference sequence). The CDR3 is 13 amino acids. Trimming stripped 8 bases from V and 3 bases from J, with 17 bases between. CDR3 bases: TGTGCCCGCCTTTTTTTGCGGGACTACGAGCAGTACTTC. It codes for CARLFLRDYEQYF.

This clone came up a few times. J is TRBJ1-4 and V is TRBV6-5, with D unclear. Germline assignment: CDR1 MNHEY and CDR2 SVGAGI. Trimming shortened V by 5 bases and J by 14 bases, and 18 bases separated the two germline ends. The CDR3 is 13 residues long. The CDR3 region is CASSTPGEARLFF. The CDR3 DNA reads as TGTGCCAGCAGTACCCCGGGCGAAGCAAGGCTGTTTTTT.

The sample holds many counts of this clone. This chain joins TRBV6-1 and TRBJ2-2; D gene ambiguous. The ends were cut back, 7 bases at V and 1 base at J, with 13 bases in the middle. Germline values: CDR1 MNHNS, CDR2 SASEGT. The CDR3 spans 15 residues. The CDR3 loop is CASISQAMNTGELFF. CDR3 sequence (DNA): TGTGCCAGCATCTCCCAAGCGATGAACACCGGGGAGCTGTTTTTT.

This clone was counted ten times or more. This sequence joins TRBV20-1 and TRBJ2-7; the D gene is possibly TRBD1 (6 bases). Trimming removed 2 bases at V and 1 base at J, with 9 bases between. Germline V gene data show CDR1 as DFQATT and CDR2 as SNEGSKA (reference sequence). This CDR3 region has 13 residues. The CDR3 loop is CSARMDRSYEQYF. Here the CDR3 DNA reads TGCAGTGCTAGAATGGACAGATCCTACGAGCAGTACTTC.

This clone was counted a few times. The junction does not match germline at one end; this may be a read error. The CDR3 loop reads CAISYPSGTIGMWEQYF. The CDR3, as DNA: TGTGCCATCAGTTACCCTTCCGGGACTATCGGGATGTGGGAGCAGTACTTC. The V call is TRBV6-2 or TRBV6-3, the J call TRBJ2-7, with TRBD2 matching over 7 bases. This CDR3 contains 17 residues. Germline CDR1 and CDR2: MNHEY and SVGEGT.

This clone ranks as medium-sized. This chain joins TRBV10-2 and TRBJ2-1; no firm D call. Trimming left V 6 bases short and J 6 bases short, with 21 bases between. The CDR3 has 16 amino acids. The germline CDR1 and CDR2 sequences are WSHSY and SAAADI. The CDR3: CASSPETSNPFNEQFF. CDR3 sequence (DNA): TGCGCCAGCAGCCCGGAGACATCGAATCCCTTCAATGAGCAGTTCTTC.

In its sample, this clone is medium-sized. The V and J genes are TRBV30 and TRBJ1-2; D gene unclear. The CDR3 contains 13 residues. V lost 4 bases and J 5 bases, leaving 14 bases between the germline ends. CDR1 GTSNPN and CDR2 SVGIG come from the germline V gene (reference sequence). The DNA for the CDR3 is TGTGCCTGGACCGGGTACGACCCTTATGGCTACACCTTC. It specifies CAWTGYDPYGYTF.

This clone was found many times. This chain links TRBV12-3 or TRBV12-4 with TRBJ1-4; D gene ambiguous. V dropped 8 bases and J dropped 2 bases, with 9 bases sitting between them. The CDR3 consists of 13 residues. The CDR3 nucleotides are TGTGCCAGCTCAGCTCTCACTAATGAAAAACTGTTTTTT. Translated, it gives CASSALTNEKLFF.

The rearrangement joins TRBV6-5 to TRBJ1-1, with 7 bases matching TRBD1. The J segment lost 5 bases and the V segment lost 2 bases, leaving 2 bases of the junction unmatched. Germline V gene lookup returns CDR1 MNHEY and CDR2 SVGAGI. There are 13 residues in the CDR3. CDR3 sequence: CASSYTGVTEAFF. The CDR3 bases are TGTGCCAGCAGTTACACAGGGGTAACTGAAGCTTTCTTT.

This clone was seen more than once but under ten times. The CDR3 region is CASSWRAGDGYTF. CDR3 DNA: TGTGCCAGCAGTTGGAGGGCTGGGGATGGCTACACCTTC. This sequence joins TRBV6-1 and TRBJ1-2, with D unresolved. Trimming took off 5 bases at V and 6 bases at J, with 13 bases between the two ends. The CDR3 has 13 residues. CDR1 is MNHNS and CDR2 is SASEGT in the germline V gene.